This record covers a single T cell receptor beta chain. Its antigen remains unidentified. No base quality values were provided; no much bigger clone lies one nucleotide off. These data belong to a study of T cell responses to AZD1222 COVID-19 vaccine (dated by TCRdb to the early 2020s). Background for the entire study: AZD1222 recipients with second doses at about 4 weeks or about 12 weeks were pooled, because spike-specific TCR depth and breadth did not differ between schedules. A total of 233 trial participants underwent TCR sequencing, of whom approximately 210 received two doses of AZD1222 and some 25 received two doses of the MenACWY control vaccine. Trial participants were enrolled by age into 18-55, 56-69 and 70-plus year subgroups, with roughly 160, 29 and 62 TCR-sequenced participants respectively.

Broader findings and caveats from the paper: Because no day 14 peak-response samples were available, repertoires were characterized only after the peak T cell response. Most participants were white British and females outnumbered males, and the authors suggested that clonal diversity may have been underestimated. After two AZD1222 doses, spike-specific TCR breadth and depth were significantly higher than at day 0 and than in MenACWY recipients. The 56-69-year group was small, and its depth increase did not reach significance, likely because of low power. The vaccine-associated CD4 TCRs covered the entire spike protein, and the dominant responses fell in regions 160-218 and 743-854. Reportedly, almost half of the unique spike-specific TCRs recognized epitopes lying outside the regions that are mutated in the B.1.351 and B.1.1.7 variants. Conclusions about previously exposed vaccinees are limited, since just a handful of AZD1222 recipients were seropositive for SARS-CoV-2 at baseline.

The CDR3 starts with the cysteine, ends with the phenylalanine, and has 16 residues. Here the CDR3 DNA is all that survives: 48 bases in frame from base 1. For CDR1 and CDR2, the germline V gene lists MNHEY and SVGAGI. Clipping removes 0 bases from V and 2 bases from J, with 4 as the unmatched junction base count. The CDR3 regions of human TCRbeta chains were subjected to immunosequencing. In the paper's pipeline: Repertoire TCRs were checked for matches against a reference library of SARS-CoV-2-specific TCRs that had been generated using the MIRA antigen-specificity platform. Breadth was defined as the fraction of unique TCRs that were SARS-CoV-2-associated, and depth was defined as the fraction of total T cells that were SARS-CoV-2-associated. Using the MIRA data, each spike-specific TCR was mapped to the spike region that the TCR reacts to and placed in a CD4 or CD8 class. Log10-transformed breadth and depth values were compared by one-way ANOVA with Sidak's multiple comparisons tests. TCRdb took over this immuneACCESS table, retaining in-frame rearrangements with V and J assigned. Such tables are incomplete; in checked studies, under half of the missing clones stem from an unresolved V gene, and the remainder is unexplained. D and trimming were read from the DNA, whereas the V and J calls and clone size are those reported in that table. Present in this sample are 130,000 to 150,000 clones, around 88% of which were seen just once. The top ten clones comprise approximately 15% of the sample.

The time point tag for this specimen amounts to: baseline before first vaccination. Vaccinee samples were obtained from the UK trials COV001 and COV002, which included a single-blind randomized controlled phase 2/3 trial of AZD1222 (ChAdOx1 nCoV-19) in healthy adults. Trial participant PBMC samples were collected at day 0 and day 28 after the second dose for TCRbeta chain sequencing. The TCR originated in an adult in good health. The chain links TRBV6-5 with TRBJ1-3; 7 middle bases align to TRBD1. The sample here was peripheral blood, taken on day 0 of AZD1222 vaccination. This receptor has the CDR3 CASSYSTGIAGNTIYF. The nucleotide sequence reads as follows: TGTGCCAGCAGTTACTCGACAGGGATAGCTGGAAACACCATATATTTT.